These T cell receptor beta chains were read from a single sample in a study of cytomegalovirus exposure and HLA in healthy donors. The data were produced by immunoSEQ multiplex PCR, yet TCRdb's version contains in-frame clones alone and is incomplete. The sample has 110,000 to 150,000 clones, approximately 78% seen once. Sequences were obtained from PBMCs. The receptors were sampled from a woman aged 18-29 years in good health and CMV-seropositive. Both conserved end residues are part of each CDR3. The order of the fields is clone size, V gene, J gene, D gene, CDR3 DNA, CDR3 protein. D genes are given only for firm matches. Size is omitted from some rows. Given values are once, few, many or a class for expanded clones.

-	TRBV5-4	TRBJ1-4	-	TGTGCCAGCAGCTTGGACACCGGACGGGGGAAGAATGAAAAACTGTTTTTT	CASSLDTGRGKNEKLFF
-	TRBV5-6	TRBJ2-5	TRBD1	TGTGCCAGCAGCTTGGTACAGGGGCTTGGGCTAGAGACCCAGTACTTC	CASSLVQGLGLETQYF
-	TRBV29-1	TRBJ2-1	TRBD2	TGCAGCGTGGCCCCTTTAGTTGCGGGGGGGAATGAGCAGTTCTTC	CSVAPLVAGGNEQFF
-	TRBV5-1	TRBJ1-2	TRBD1	TGCGCCAGCAGCTGGGACAGTTTTAACTATGGCTACACCTTC	CASSWDSFNYGYTF
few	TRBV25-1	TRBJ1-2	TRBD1	TGTGCCACGACAGGGGTTAACTATGGCTACACCTTC	CATTGVNYGYTF
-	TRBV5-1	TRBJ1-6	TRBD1	TGCGCCAGCAGCTTGATGGTGCAGGCACAGGGGTCACCCCTCCACTTT	CASSLMVQAQGSPLHF
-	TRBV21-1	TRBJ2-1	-	TGTGCCAGCAGCAAAAAGGAGCGGGGGGGCTACAATGAGCAGTTCTTC	CASSKKERGGYNEQFF
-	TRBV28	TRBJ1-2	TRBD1	TGTGCCAGCAACGTAAATGACAGGGATTATTACTATGGCTACACCTTC	CASNVNDRDYYYGYTF
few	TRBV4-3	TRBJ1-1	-	TGCGCCAGCAGCCAAGATTCCAGGGCGAACACTGAAGCTTTCTTT	CASSQDSRANTEAFF
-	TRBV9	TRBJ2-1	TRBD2	TGTGCCAGCAGCGACACTAGCGGGGTCTTAGGTGAGCAGTTCTTC	CASSDTSGVLGEQFF
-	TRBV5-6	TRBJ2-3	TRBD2	TGTGCCAGCAGTTGGGGACTAGCGGGGGGGGCTAGCACAGATACGCAGTATTTT	CASSWGLAGGASTDTQYF
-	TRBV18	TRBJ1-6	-	TGTGCCAGCTCACTTGCCTCTACAGGGTTAAATTCACCCCTCCACTTT	CASSLASTGLNSPLHF
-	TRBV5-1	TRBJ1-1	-	TGCGCCAGCAGCTTGTCAGACACTGAAGCTTTCTTT	CASSLSDTEAFF
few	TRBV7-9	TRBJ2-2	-	TGTGCTAAGCCGGGAGTGAACACCGGGGAGCTGTTTTTT	CAKPGVNTGELFF
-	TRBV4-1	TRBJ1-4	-	TGCGCCAGCAGCCAAGAGGGGGTACAGGGTTTGAGCTGGGGAGCTAATGAAAAACTGTTTTTT	CASSQEGVQGLSWGANEKLFF
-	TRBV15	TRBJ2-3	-	TGTGCCACCAGTACACGGACTACGGACACAGATACGCAGTATTTT	CATSTRTTDTDTQYF
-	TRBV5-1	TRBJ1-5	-	TGCGCCAGCAGCTTGAGCGGAAGCAATCAGCCCCAGCATTTT	CASSLSGSNQPQHF
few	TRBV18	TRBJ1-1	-	TGTGCCAGCTCACCACCGGAGAGGAGGTACACTGAAGCTTTCTTT	CASSPPERRYTEAFF
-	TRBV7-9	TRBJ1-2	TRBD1	TGTGCCAGCAGCTCAACAGGGGGCGCGTATGGCTACACCTTC	CASSSTGGAYGYTF
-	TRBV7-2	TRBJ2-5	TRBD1	TGTGCCAGCAGCTTAGGGACAGGGGGGGAGACCCAGTACTTC	CASSLGTGGETQYF
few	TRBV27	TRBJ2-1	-	TGTGCCAGCAGTCCCCTCGGACAGTACAATGAGCAGTTCTTC	CASSPLGQYNEQFF
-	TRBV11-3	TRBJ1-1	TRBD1	TGTGCCAGCAGCTTGGCAGGGGGCACTGAAGCTTTCTTT	CASSLAGGTEAFF
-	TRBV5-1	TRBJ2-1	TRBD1	TGCGCCAGCAGTTTGCAAACAATACCGGGACAGGGGAGAAGTGAGCAGTTCTTC	CASSLQTIPGQGRSEQFF
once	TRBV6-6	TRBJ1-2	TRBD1	TGTGCCAGCAGTTATTCCGTTACAGGGGCTTTAGGCTACACCTTC	CASSYSVTGALGYTF
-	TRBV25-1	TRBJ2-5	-	TGTGCCAGCAGTGAACCGGACAGTCCCCAAGAGACCCAGTACTTC	CASSEPDSPQETQYF
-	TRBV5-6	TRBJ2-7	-	TGTGCCAGCAGCTTGGAGCCCCACGAGCAGTACTTC	CASSLEPHEQYF
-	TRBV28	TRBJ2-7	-	TGTGCCAGCAGCTCAGCCGGGGTCTCCTACGAGCAGTACTTC	CASSSAGVSYEQYF
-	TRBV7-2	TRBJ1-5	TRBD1	TGTGCCAGCAGCTTCGGACAGGGCAATCAGCCCCAGCATTTT	CASSFGQGNQPQHF
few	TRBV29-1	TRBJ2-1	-	TGCAGCGTTGAAAGGCGGTTATCCTACAATGAGCAGTTCTTC	CSVERRLSYNEQFF
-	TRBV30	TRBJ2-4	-	TGTGCCTACCTAGGACGCGGCGGGGCTAAAAACATTCAGTACTTC	CAYLGRGGAKNIQYF
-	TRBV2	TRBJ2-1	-	TGTGCCAGCAGTGAAAGTGGGAGGCCTACGCTCTTC	CASSESGRPTLF
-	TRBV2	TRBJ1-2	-	TGTGCCAGCAGCGACTCGACGCTTAACTATGGCTACACCTTC	CASSDSTLNYGYTF
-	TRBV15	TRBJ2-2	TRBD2	TGTGCCACCAGCAGAGATCGGGGGGGTGCCACCGGGGAGCTGTTTTTT	CATSRDRGGATGELFF
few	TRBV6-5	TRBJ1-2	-	TGTGCCAGCAGTTACGAGGGGGGGTTTAACTATGGCTACACCTTC	CASSYEGGFNYGYTF
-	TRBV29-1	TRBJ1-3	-	TGCAGCGTTGAGCTGCGCCATGGTGGTAAAGGAAACACCATATATTTT	CSVELRHGGKGNTIYF
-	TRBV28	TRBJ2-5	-	TGTGCCAGCAGTCCTAAGGAGACCCAGTACTTC	CASSPKETQYF
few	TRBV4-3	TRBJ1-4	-	TGCGCCAGCAGCCAGTGGGCCCTACGCGATGAAAAACTGTTTTTT	CASSQWALRDEKLFF
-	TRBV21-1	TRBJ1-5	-	TGTGCCAGCAGCCTACGGGACAGGGATAGCAATCAGCCCCAGCATTTT	CASSLRDRDSNQPQHF
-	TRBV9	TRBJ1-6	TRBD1	TGTGCCAGCAGCGAGACAGGGGAGGGTTCACCCCTCCACTTT	CASSETGEGSPLHF
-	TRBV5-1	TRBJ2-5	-	TGCGCCAGCAACTTACGACAGCAAGAGACCCAGTACTTC	CASNLRQQETQYF
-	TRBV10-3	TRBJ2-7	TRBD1	TGTGCCATCACCGGGACAGGGGTATCCGAGCAGTACTTC	CAITGTGVSEQYF
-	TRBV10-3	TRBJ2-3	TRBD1	TGTGCCATCAGTGGGGAAGGACAGGGGGCTAGCACAGATACGCAGTATTTT	CAISGEGQGASTDTQYF
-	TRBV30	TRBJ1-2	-	TGTGCCTGGAGTCCACTATACGGCTACACCTTC	CAWSPLYGYTF
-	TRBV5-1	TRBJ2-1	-	TGCGCCAGCAGTCTCTTGGAGGCCAATGAGCAGTTCTTC	CASSLLEANEQFF
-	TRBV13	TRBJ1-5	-	TGTGCCAGCAGCGCAAGTTCATCCAGATTGGGGGGGCAGCCCCAGCATTTT	CASSASSSRLGGQPQHF
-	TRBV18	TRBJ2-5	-	TGTGCCAGCTCACCACGCTGGGAGAGGGAGACCCAGTACTTC	CASSPRWERETQYF
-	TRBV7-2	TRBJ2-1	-	TGTGCCAGCAGCCCGCACCGGGGGGCGGACAATGAGCAGTTCTTC	CASSPHRGADNEQFF
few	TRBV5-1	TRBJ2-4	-	TGCGCCAGCAGCTTGGGGCTAGTGGCGGGTCTCATCAAAAACATTCAGTACTTC	CASSLGLVAGLIKNIQYF
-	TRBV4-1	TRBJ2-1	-	TGCGCCAGCAGCCAAGATCTCTCCAGTAACAATGAGCAGTTCTTC	CASSQDLSSNNEQFF
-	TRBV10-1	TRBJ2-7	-	TGCGCCAGCAGTGATGGAAAGGCCACACCGATTGAAACGGGCGAGCAGTACTTC	CASSDGKATPIETGEQYF
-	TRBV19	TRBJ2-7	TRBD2	TGTGCCAGTAGCCCCTCGGGGGGGGAGCAGTACTTC	CASSPSGGEQYF
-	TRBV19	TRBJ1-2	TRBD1	TGTGCCAGTAGTATTCAAGGGGGCAGCTATGGCTACACCTTC	CASSIQGGSYGYTF